The clone carrying this TCR beta chain occurred a few times. Antigen: not known. Time point meaning: patch test 1, 2 weeks after DPC sensitization. Treatment: therapeutic diphenylcyclopropenone sensitization with weekly scalp DPC. The data stem from a study of human T cells and chemical hapten exposure. About the research overall: Throughout a study of roughly 25 weeks, patients underwent weekly scalp administration of diphenylcyclopropenone doses. TCR yields differed between samples (mainly from small differences in pooled library volume). Overall study results and limits: With patch test score, the counts of PT1 expanded TCRs showed a positive correlation.

The library gave individual cDNA molecules unique molecular identifiers. TCRdb independently ran MiXCR on the RACE reads; one entry per CDR3 protein. The table has 300,000 to 350,000 distinct CDR3 sequences, around 6.9% seen once. Germline V gene data show CDR1 as MGHDK and CDR2 as SYGVNS. J lost 4 bases, V lost 4 bases, and 15 bases had no gene match. This CDR3 contains 17 residues. The receptor was derived from a woman younger than 30 with alopecia areata. Some clones in this sample may be carry-over from other donors' samples. The chain uses TRBV25-1 and TRBJ1-1; 7 bases match TRBD1. This specimen was whole blood, taken in connection with sensitization to the hapten diphenylcyclopropenone (DPC). The chain's CDR3 is CASSGWDRVYTSTEAFF. The CDR3 nucleotides are TGTGCCAGCAGTGGATGGGACAGAGTCTATACTAGCACTGAAGCTTTCTTT.